This T cell receptor (beta chain) emerged from a study of response to subunit inactivated influenza vaccine. The CDR3 sequence is 14 residues long. The germline V gene encodes CDR1 SGDLS and CDR2 YYNGEE. J was trimmed by 2 bases and V by 0 bases; bases with no gene match: 0. Each CDR3 protein is one row after TCRdb ran MiXCR on the RT-PCR reads. This sample has 170,000 or so distinct CDR3 sequences, with about 10% found just once. The TCR comes from a man aged 50 to 75 who received an inactivated influenza vaccine. Sample: CD8+ T cells sorted from PBMCs, taken less than 30 months after vaccination. V usage is TRBV9 and J usage is TRBJ2-3; 7 nucleotides agree with TRBD2. The CDR3 here is CASSVGLATDTQYF. CDR3 DNA: TGTGCCAGCAGCGTAGGACTAGCCACAGATACGCAGTATTTT.